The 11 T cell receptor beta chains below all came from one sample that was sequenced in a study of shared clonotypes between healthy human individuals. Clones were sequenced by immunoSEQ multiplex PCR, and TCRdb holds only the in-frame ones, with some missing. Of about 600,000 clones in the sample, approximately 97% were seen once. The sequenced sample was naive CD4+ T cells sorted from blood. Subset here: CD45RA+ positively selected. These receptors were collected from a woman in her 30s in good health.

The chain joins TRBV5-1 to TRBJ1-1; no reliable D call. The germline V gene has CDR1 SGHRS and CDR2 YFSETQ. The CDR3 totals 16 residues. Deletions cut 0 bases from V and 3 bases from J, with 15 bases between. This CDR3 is CASSLGVNAWDTEAFF. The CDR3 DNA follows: TGCGCCAGCAGCTTGGGGGTTAATGCCTGGGACACTGAAGCTTTCTTT.

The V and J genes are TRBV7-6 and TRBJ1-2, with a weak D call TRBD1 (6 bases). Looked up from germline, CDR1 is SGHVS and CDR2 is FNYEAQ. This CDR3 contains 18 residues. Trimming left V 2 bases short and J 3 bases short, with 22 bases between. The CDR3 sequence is CASSLKIEPTGTYYGYTF. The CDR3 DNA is TGTGCCAGCAGCTTAAAAATCGAGCCGACAGGTACTTACTATGGCTACACCTTC.

The CDR3 DNA sequence: TGTGCCAGCAGGACACAGGGGCTCTCCTACGAGCAGTACTTC. Protein sequence: CASRTQGLSYEQYF. The chain combines TRBV27 with TRBJ2-7, with 7 bases fitting TRBD1. The V gene's germline CDR1 is MNHEY and CDR2 SMNVEV (reference sequence). Trimming at V came to 6 bases and at J to 0 bases, leaving 5 bases not matched to a gene. The CDR3 is 14 residues long.

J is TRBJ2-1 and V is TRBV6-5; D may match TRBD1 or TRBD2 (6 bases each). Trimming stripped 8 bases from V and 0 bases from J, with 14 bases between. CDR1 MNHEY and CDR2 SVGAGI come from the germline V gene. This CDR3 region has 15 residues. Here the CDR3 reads CASGGGLSSYNEQFF. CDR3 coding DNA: TGTGCCAGCGGGGGCGGACTAAGCTCCTACAATGAGCAGTTCTTC.

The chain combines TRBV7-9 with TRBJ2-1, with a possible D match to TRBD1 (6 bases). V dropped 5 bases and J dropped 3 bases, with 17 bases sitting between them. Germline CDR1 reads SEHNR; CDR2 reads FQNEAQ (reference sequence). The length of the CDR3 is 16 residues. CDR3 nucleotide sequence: TGTGCCAGCAGCACACAGGGATCTCACTACTACAATGAGCAGTTCTTC. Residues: CASSTQGSHYYNEQFF.

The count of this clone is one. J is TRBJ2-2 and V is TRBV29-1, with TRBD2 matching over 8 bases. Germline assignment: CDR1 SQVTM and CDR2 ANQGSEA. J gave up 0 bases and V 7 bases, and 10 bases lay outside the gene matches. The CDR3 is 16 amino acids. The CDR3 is CSGRGSSGPNTGELFF. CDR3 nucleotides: TGCAGCGGCCGAGGGTCTAGCGGGCCGAACACCGGGGAGCTGTTTTTT.

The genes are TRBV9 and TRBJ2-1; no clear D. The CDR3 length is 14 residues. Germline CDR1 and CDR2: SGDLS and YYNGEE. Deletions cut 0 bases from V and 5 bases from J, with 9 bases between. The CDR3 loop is CASSVGAENNEQFF. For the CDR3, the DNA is TGTGCCAGCAGCGTAGGGGCCGAAAACAATGAGCAGTTCTTC.

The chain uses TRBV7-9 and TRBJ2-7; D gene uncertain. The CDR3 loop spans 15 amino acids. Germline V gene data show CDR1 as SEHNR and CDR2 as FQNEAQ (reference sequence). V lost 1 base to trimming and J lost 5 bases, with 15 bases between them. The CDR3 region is CASSLDHPEVDEQYF. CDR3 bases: TGTGCCAGCAGCTTAGATCACCCTGAGGTCGACGAGCAGTACTTC. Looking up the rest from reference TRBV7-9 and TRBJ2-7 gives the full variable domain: DTGVSQNPRHKITKRGQNVTFRCDPISEHNRLYWYRQTLGQGPEFLTYFQNEAQLEKSRLLSDRFSAERPKGSFSTLEIQRTEQGDSAMYLCASSLDHPEVDEQYFGPGTRLTVT.

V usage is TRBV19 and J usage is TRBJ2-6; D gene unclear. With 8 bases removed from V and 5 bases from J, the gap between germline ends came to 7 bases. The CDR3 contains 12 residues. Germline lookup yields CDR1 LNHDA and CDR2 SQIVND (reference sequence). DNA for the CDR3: TGTGCCAGTCTTTCCAGGGCCAACGTCCTGACTTTC. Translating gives CASLSRANVLTF.

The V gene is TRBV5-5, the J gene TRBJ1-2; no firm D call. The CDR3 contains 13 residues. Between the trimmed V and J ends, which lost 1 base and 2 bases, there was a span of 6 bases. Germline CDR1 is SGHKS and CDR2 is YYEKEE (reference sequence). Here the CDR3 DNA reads TGTGCCAGCAGCTTGATCACCAACTATGGCTACACCTTC. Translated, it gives CASSLITNYGYTF.

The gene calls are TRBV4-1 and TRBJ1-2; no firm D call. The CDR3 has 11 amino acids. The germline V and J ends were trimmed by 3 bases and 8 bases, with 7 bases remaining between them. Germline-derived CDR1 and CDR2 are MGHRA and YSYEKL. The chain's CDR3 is CASSHRTGYTF. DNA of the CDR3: TGCGCCAGCAGCCACAGAACCGGCTACACCTTC.